This paragraph reports one T cell receptor beta chain. Its antigen specificity is not known. The sample holds no much larger clone one base away, and base qualities are not on file. This sample is drawn from a study of blood T cell repertoires in COVID-19 (TCRdb year 2020). For the wider study: Collaborator samples came from the United States, Italy and Spain and covered acute and convalescent phases of COVID-19. The prospective study material was composed of cDNA or gDNA derived from T cells, B-cell-depleted T cells, or PBMCs. The dataset comprised deeply sampled blood TCRbeta repertoires from subjects exposed to, actively infected with, or recovered from COVID-19. A freely available public database, intended as a resource for researchers studying the immune response to SARS-CoV-2, is where the repertoires were released. The samples were drawn from two sources: the first 160 participants of the ongoing ImmuneRACE study, and 1,254 subjects contributed by 6 global collaborators. The sample metadata nearly always contained a de-identified subject ID, COVID-19 status, age in years and sex. HLA class I and class II types, where available, came from metadata supplied by the sample provider rather than from assay-based typing. The study at large found these results: Clinical and demographic metadata were provided uncurated, with the amount varying by source and participant.

Collaborating institutions collected whole blood in K2EDTA tubes following their own protocols. Collaborator samples were shipped for TCRbeta analysis as frozen whole blood, isolated PBMCs, or DNA extracted from either sample type. TCRbeta CDR3 regions were amplified from genomic DNA using the immunoSEQ Assay, a bias-controlled multiplex PCR. The original methods were these. The number of nucleated cells in each sample was estimated from the amplification of reference gene primers within the assay. To quantify the absolute abundance of each unique TCRbeta CDR3 rearrangement, sequence reads were collapsed and filtered. For each sample, productive Simpson clonality was calculated as the square root of Simpson's diversity index across productive rearrangements. Sourced from immuneACCESS, this table was stored by TCRdb with only in-frame sequences that have V and J called. A share of the clones is absent; for the studies checked, an unresolved V gene accounts for under half, and the remainder has no known explanation. The V and J calls and clone size were taken over from that table, and D and trimming were inferred from the DNA. Within this sample are roughly 84,000 clones, with about 82% of them counted one time only. The top ten hold roughly a sixth of the sample.

Trimming at the junction amounts to 9 bases on V and 0 bases on J, and the germline ends lie 19 bases apart. Measured from the cysteine to the phenylalanine, the CDR3 is 16 residues long. Only the CDR3 part of the read is kept: 48 bases, read in frame from the first base. CDR1 and CDR2, looked up from the germline V gene (reference sequence), are LNHDA and SQIVND. This sequence uses TRBV19 and TRBJ2-3; the D gene is possibly TRBD1, with 5 bases matching. The sequence came from a woman aged 80 or older with acute or convalescent COVID-19. The sample consisted of peripheral blood. The DNA is as follows: TGTGCCAGCCGTAAGGGGAAGGGATTCAGCACAGATACGCAGTATTTT. It translates to CASRKGKGFSTDTQYF.